This T cell receptor beta chain is from a study of T cell repertoires in cytomegalovirus infection. Between the trimmed V and J ends, which lost 4 bases and 2 bases, there was a span of 12 bases. The germline V gene encodes CDR1 SGHTA and CDR2 FQGNSA. This CDR3 has 14 amino acids. TCRdb reprocessed the reads via MiXCR and lists one record per CDR3 protein. This table holds approximately 470,000 distinct CDR3 sequences, about two fifths found once. The sample holds many counts of this clonotype. The target antigen is unknown. The chain couples TRBV7-2 to TRBJ2-7; D may be TRBD2 (7 bases). The material sequenced was cultured PBMCs, taken from culture after CMV antigen stimulation. The source of this sequence is a human donor in good health (CMV status not recorded). Some clones in this sample may be carry-over from other donors' samples. CDR3 loop: CASSYFGGPYEQYF. In DNA, the CDR3 is TGTGCCAGCAGCTATTTCGGGGGGCCCTACGAGCAGTACTTC. The whole variable domain, remainder taken from reference TRBV7-2 and TRBJ2-7, is GAGVSQSPSNKVTEKGKDVELRCDPISGHTALYWYRQSLGQGLEFLIYFQGNSAPDKSGLPSDRFSAERTGGSVSTLTIQRTQQEDSAVYLCASSYFGGPYEQYFGPGTRLTVT.